The 3 T cell receptor beta chains reported below all come from one sample, sequenced in a study of blood T cell repertoires in COVID-19. Clones were sequenced by immunoSEQ multiplex PCR, and TCRdb holds only the in-frame ones, with some missing. The sample includes hundreds of thousands of clones, about 79% of them seen just once. The sequenced sample consisted of peripheral blood. Source of these receptors: an elderly man with acute or convalescent COVID-19.

This sequence joins TRBV20-1 and TRBJ1-5; 9 nucleotides match TRBD1. The germline V gene encodes CDR1 DFQATT and CDR2 SNEGSKA (reference sequence). The CDR3 consists of 19 residues. Trimming cost V 3 bases and J 4 bases; bases outside gene matches: 19. CDR3 coding DNA: TGCAGTGCTAGTACATGGGGCGCTCGGACAGGGGTAGGGAATCAGCCCCAGCATTTT. Translated, it gives CSASTWGARTGVGNQPQHF.

The V call is TRBV7-9, the J call TRBJ2-3; 7 bases are a match to TRBD2. The junction had 4 bases not matched to a gene; V was cut back by 3 bases and J by 4 bases. Germline V gene data show CDR1 as SEHNR and CDR2 as FQNEAQ (reference sequence). The CDR3 totals 14 residues. The CDR3 coding sequence is TGTGCCAGCAGCTTTGGGAGGGCCCCAGATACGCAGTATTTT. As protein: CASSFGRAPDTQYF.

The rearrangement links TRBV5-5 to TRBJ2-7, with D tentatively TRBD1 (6 bases). Trimming pared 0 bases from V and 6 bases from J, leaving 13 bases between. The CDR3 is made up of 14 amino acids. CDR1 SGHKS and CDR2 YYEKEE come from the germline V gene (reference sequence). The CDR3: CASSLGTASGEQYF. CDR3 bases: TGTGCCAGCAGCTTGGGGACAGCATCGGGCGAGCAGTACTTC.